One sample yielded the 12 T cell receptor beta chains listed below, sequenced in a study of beta chain features in type 1 diabetes. Of the isolated RNA, all was reverse transcribed, and so the sequenced material was expressed TCRB transcripts. Produced via immunoSEQ multiplex PCR; TCRdb's table is partial and in-frame only. The sample includes 150,000 to 180,000 clones, about 8.1% of them seen just once. The specimen was central memory CD4+ T cells from blood. These receptors were obtained from a man aged 18 to 29 in good health.

The chain links TRBV9 to TRBJ2-5; D is uncertain. V was clipped by 4 bases and J by 7 bases, with 11 bases between them. The germline CDR1 and CDR2 sequences are SGDLS and YYNGEE. This CDR3 spans 12 amino acids. CDR3 coding DNA: TGTGCCAGCAGCCCCCAGGATGGGACCCAGTACTTC. Encoded protein: CASSPQDGTQYF.

This clone was seen only a few times. The chain is built from TRBV5-1 and TRBJ2-5, with D tentatively TRBD1 (5 bases). The germline V gene encodes CDR1 SGHRS and CDR2 YFSETQ. V was shortened by 4 bases and J by 0 bases, with 13 bases between the two germline ends. The CDR3 sequence is 15 residues long. The DNA for the CDR3 is TGCGCCAGCAGCCAAACAGCAGGGTACCAAGAGACCCAGTACTTC. It translates to CASSQTAGYQETQYF.

This clone was counted only a few times. The chain links TRBV9 to TRBJ2-1; TRBD2 aligns across 10 bases. The CDR3 runs 15 residues. Germline V CDR1 and CDR2: SGDLS, YYNGEE. Trimming took 4 bases from V and 6 from J; bases not matched to a gene: 7. CDR3 residues: CASSPPGTSANEQFF. Written as DNA, the CDR3 is TGTGCCAGCAGCCCTCCCGGGACTAGCGCCAATGAGCAGTTCTTC.

This chain uses TRBV4-3 with TRBJ2-2, with 13 bases aligning to TRBD2. Germline V gives CDR1 LGHNA, CDR2 YSLEER. J gave up 0 bases and V 2 bases, and 12 bases lay outside the gene matches. The CDR3 totals 21 residues. The chain's CDR3 is CASSQHPPGLAGFANTGELFF. CDR3 nucleotide sequence: TGCGCCAGCAGCCAACACCCTCCGGGACTAGCGGGGTTCGCGAACACCGGGGAGCTGTTTTTT.

This chain joins TRBV19 and TRBJ1-5; 9 nucleotides line up with TRBD1. The CDR3 runs to 17 residues. Germline V gene data show CDR1 as LNHDA and CDR2 as SQIVND (reference sequence). V dropped 7 bases and J dropped 0; count of bases not matched to a gene: 10. The CDR3 loop is CASTQTDRGYSNQPQHF. CDR3 in DNA: TGTGCCAGTACCCAGACGGACAGGGGATATAGCAATCAGCCCCAGCATTTT.

This clone was found a few times. This chain joins TRBV6-4 and TRBJ1-6, with TRBD1 as a possible D gene (6 bases). The CDR3 is made up of 14 amino acids. The germline gives CDR1 MRHNA, CDR2 SNTAGT. The V gene lost 6 bases and the J gene lost 3 bases, with 9 bases spanning the gap. The CDR3 region is CASSQDSYNSPLHF. Here the CDR3 DNA reads TGTGCCAGCAGCCAGGACAGCTATAATTCACCCCTCCACTTT.

Only a few counts were recorded for this clone. V and J are TRBV19 and TRBJ2-2; weak D call: TRBD1 (5 bases). CDR1 and CDR2 from the germline V gene are LNHDA and SQIVND (reference sequence). V was cut by 7 bases and J by 0 bases, with 12 bases left in between. The CDR3 is made up of 15 amino acids. As DNA, the CDR3 is TGTGCCAGTAAGGCAGGGCAAACGAACACCGGGGAGCTGTTTTTT. Translation: CASKAGQTNTGELFF.

This clone was seen a handful of times. This chain links TRBV7-2 with TRBJ1-2; the match to TRBD1 covers 11 bases. The germline V gene has CDR1 SGHTA and CDR2 FQGNSA. This CDR3 spans 15 amino acids. The V gene end was trimmed by 5 bases and the J gene end by 7 bases; junction bases not matched to a gene: 9. The chain's CDR3 is CASSTRGTGGSGYTF. In DNA, the CDR3 is TGTGCCAGCAGCACACGAGGGACAGGGGGAAGTGGCTACACCTTC.

This clone was seen ten or more times. J is TRBJ2-1 and V is TRBV9, with TRBD2 matching 12 bases. Germline V CDR1 and CDR2: SGDLS, YYNGEE. The V gene end was trimmed by 0 bases and the J gene end by 9 bases; junction bases not matched to a gene: 4. This CDR3 comprises 15 residues. The CDR3 nucleotides read TGTGCCAGCAGCGTAGCTAGCGGGAGGGGGATTGAGCAGTTCTTC. Amino acid sequence: CASSVASGRGIEQFF.

This chain links TRBV4-3 with TRBJ1-6, with 7 nucleotides matching TRBD1. The CDR3 runs 15 residues. The germline gives CDR1 LGHNA, CDR2 YSLEER. The ends lost 5 bases at V and 7 bases at J; junction bases unmatched: 8. This CDR3 is CASSFRTGENSPLHF. DNA for the CDR3: TGCGCCAGCAGCTTTCGGACAGGAGAAAATTCACCCCTCCACTTT.

This clone was picked up many times. The genes are TRBV7-9 and TRBJ2-5; 7 nucleotides match TRBD2. V lost 5 bases and J lost 3; bases outside the gene matches: 9. CDR1 is SEHNR, CDR2 FQNEAQ, per germline (reference sequence). CDR3 length: 15 residues. The CDR3 DNA sequence: TGTGCCAGCAGCGGGAGTGGGGGGGGAGAAGAGACCCAGTACTTC. It encodes CASSGSGGGEETQYF.

This clone has a handful of counts. The rearrangement joins TRBV4-3 to TRBJ2-7; maybe TRBD1 (6 bases). Trimming pared 10 bases from V and 3 bases from J, leaving 13 bases between. The CDR3 runs to 12 residues. Germline V lookup: CDR1 LGHNA, CDR2 YSLEER. The CDR3 here is CAIVGTLYEQYF. DNA of the CDR3: TGCGCCATAGTAGGGACACTCTACGAGCAGTACTTC.